This entry lists 26 T cell receptor beta chains sequenced from one sample in a study of cytotoxic CD8 clonotypes in ibrutinib-treated CLL. TCRdb keeps only in-frame clones here, not all; method: immunoSEQ multiplex PCR. The profile shows some 85,000 clones, around 77% of them singletons. The sample in question was PBMCs, obtained after 24 months of ibrutinib treatment. These TCRs come from a human donor with chronic lymphocytic leukemia.

The chain is built from TRBV2 and TRBJ2-7, with TRBD1 matching over 9 bases. Trimming took 6 bases from V and 4 from J; bases not matched to a gene: 10. Germline CDR1 and CDR2: SNHLY and FYNNEI. CDR3 length: 15 residues. The CDR3 bases are TGTGCCAGCAGCGTAGCTACAGGGGGCATTTACGAGCAGTACTTC. Residues: CASSVATGGIYEQYF.

This clone has just a few counts. This chain joins TRBV5-1 and TRBJ1-2; D perhaps matches TRBD1 (6 bases). V was pared by 6 bases and J by 4 bases, with 16 bases between. The length of the CDR3 is 14 residues. Germline V gene lookup returns CDR1 SGHRS and CDR2 YFSETQ. CDR3 in DNA: TGCGCCAGCACCCCTTTGGGGGGCGGCTATGGCTACACCTTC. Encoded protein: CASTPLGGGYGYTF.

The genes are TRBV6-4 and TRBJ2-4, with D hard to call. Germline V gene lookup returns CDR1 MRHNA and CDR2 SNTAGT. Trimming pared 10 bases from V and 6 bases from J, leaving 13 bases between. This CDR3 contains 12 residues. As DNA, the CDR3 is TGTGCCACCCCCTCCCCGGGAAACATTCAGTACTTC. It encodes CATPSPGNIQYF.

The chain links TRBV7-9 to TRBJ2-1, with D perhaps being TRBD1 or TRBD2 (9 bases each). V was pared by 5 bases and J by 3 bases, with 23 bases between. CDR1 is SEHNR, CDR2 FQNEAQ, per germline (reference sequence). This CDR3 is 18 amino acids long. The CDR3: CASSRTGALAGIYNEQFF. In DNA form, the CDR3 reads TGTGCCAGCAGCCGGACAGGGGCCCTAGCGGGAATCTACAATGAGCAGTTCTTC.

The rearrangement uses TRBV19 and TRBJ2-3, with TRBD2 as a possible D gene (6 bases). Trimming pared 3 bases from V and 4 bases from J, leaving 11 bases between. This CDR3 is built from 14 residues. The germline V gene has CDR1 LNHDA and CDR2 SQIVND (reference sequence). CDR3 residues: CASSITGAADTQYF. As DNA, the CDR3 is TGTGCCAGTAGTATTACGGGAGCAGCAGATACGCAGTATTTT.

This chain connects TRBV5-1 to TRBJ1-1, with 8 positions matching TRBD1. J gave up 4 bases and V 0 bases, and 5 bases lay outside the gene matches. Germline V CDR1 and CDR2: SGHRS, YFSETQ. The CDR3 has 15 amino acids. This CDR3 reads CASSLVPGGLTEAFF. The CDR3 DNA reads as TGCGCCAGCAGCTTGGTCCCAGGGGGCCTCACTGAAGCTTTCTTT.

The chain joins TRBV7-9 to TRBJ1-1; possible D gene TRBD1, 6 bases. Germline lookup yields CDR1 SEHNR and CDR2 FQNEAQ (reference sequence). The germline V and J ends were trimmed by 5 bases and 1 base, with 11 bases remaining between them. The CDR3 is 14 amino acids. Here the CDR3 DNA reads TGTGCCAGCAGCCATCAGGGACAGAACACTGAAGCTTTCTTT. It translates to CASSHQGQNTEAFF.

This chain uses TRBV27 with TRBJ2-6; D remains ambiguous. This CDR3 has 16 amino acids. Trimming cost V 3 bases and J 1 base, with 10 bases left between them. Germline values: CDR1 MNHEY, CDR2 SMNVEV (reference sequence). The CDR3 is CASSFRGQSGANVLTF. The CDR3 DNA sequence: TGTGCCAGCAGTTTTCGTGGGCAATCTGGGGCCAACGTCCTGACTTTC.

With regard to this clone: Different DNA sequences within this sample yield the same CDR3. The rearrangement joins TRBV6-1 to TRBJ2-1; TRBD2 is a possible D gene (6 bases). Trimming took 6 bases from V and 4 from J, leaving 10 bases between them. CDR1 and CDR2 from the germline V gene are MNHNS and SASEGT. This CDR3 contains 13 residues. The CDR3 here is CASRTSPYNEQFF. DNA of the CDR3: TGTGCCAGCAGAACTAGCCCGTACAATGAGCAGTTCTTC.

The chain uses TRBV10-1 and TRBJ2-5; 10 bases are shared with TRBD1. CDR1 is WNHNN and CDR2 is SYGVQD in the germline V gene (reference sequence). V was pared by 9 bases and J by 4 bases, with 5 bases of the junction left unmatched. This CDR3 is built from 13 residues. The CDR3 DNA sequence: TGCGCCAGTAGCCGGGACAGGGGAGAGACCCAGTACTTC. This translates into CASSRDRGETQYF.

The table lists this clone with a few counts. The rearrangement uses TRBV30 and TRBJ1-5; D gene unclear. Germline CDR1 GTSNPN, CDR2 SVGIG (reference sequence). V was cut by 6 bases and J by 0 bases, with 12 bases left in between. This CDR3 comprises 14 residues. The CDR3 bases are TGTGCCTGCGAGCTCGGGAGTAGCAATCAGCCCCAGCATTTT. It is translated as CACELGSSNQPQHF.

CDR3 loop: CASSLMAAPSHYEQYF. DNA for the CDR3: TGTGCCAGCAGCTTAATGGCAGCCCCCTCTCACTACGAGCAGTACTTC. The chain couples TRBV11-2 to TRBJ2-7; D unresolved. CDR1 is SGHAT and CDR2 is FQNNGV in the germline V gene. CDR3 length: 16 amino acids. Trimming removed 2 bases at V and 3 bases at J, with 17 bases between. The variable domain in full, completed from reference TRBV11-2 and TRBJ2-7, reads EAGVAQSPRYKIIEKRQSVAFWCNPISGHATLYWYQQILGQGPKLLIQFQNNGVVDDSQLPKDRFSAERLKGVDSTLKIQPAKLEDSAVYLCASSLMAAPSHYEQYFGPGTRLTVT.

This clone was seen just once. V and J are TRBV18 and TRBJ2-1; 8 nucleotides line up with TRBD2. This CDR3 region has 20 residues. Germline V CDR1 and CDR2: KGHSH, LQKENI. Trimming at V came to 0 bases and at J to 0 bases, leaving 13 bases not matched to a gene. CDR3 loop: CASSPPPRGALLSSYNEQFF. CDR3 DNA: TGTGCCAGCTCACCACCGCCGCGGGGGGCACTACTAAGCTCCTACAATGAGCAGTTCTTC.

This clone has a handful of counts. The chain combines TRBV6-1 with TRBJ1-2; D uncertain. Looked up from germline, CDR1 is MNHNS and CDR2 is SASEGT. The CDR3 spans 15 residues. V lost 4 bases and J lost 4, with 16 bases in between. The CDR3 spells CASSVGGEAFYGYTF. CDR3 DNA: TGTGCCAGCAGTGTGGGCGGGGAAGCTTTCTATGGCTACACCTTC.

The rearrangement joins TRBV9 to TRBJ2-1, with a weak D call TRBD1 (5 bases). The V end lost 0 bases, the J end lost 7 bases, and 14 bases lay between the germline ends. The germline V gene encodes CDR1 SGDLS and CDR2 YYNGEE. This CDR3 is built from 15 residues. CDR3 nucleotide sequence: TGTGCCAGCAGCGTAGGGCAGGGCCTTGGGAATGAGCAGTTCTTC. It yields the protein CASSVGQGLGNEQFF. Drawing the rest from reference TRBV9 and TRBJ2-1, the complete variable domain is DSGVTQTPKHLITATGQRVTLRCSPRSGDLSVYWYQQSLDQGLQFLIQYYNGEERAKGNILERFSAQQFPDLHSELNLSSLELGDSALYFCASSVGQGLGNEQFFGPGTRLTVL.

The chain links TRBV7-2 to TRBJ2-1; a possible D gene is TRBD1 (6 bases). The CDR3 loop spans 15 amino acids. Trimming shortened V by 4 bases and J by 4 bases, and 14 bases separated the two germline ends. Germline V gene data show CDR1 as SGHTA and CDR2 as FQGNSA. Here the CDR3 DNA reads TGTGCCAGCAGCTCCTCAGGGGCGGTATACAATGAGCAGTTCTTC. Amino acid sequence: CASSSSGAVYNEQFF.

This clone showed up just once. This chain connects TRBV5-1 to TRBJ2-3, with TRBD2 matching over 8 bases. The CDR3 runs to 14 residues. Germline CDR1 SGHRS, CDR2 YFSETQ. V lost 0 bases to trimming and J lost 4 bases; unmatched junction nucleotides: 1. The CDR3 loop is CASSLEAGADTQYF. CDR3 nucleotide sequence: TGCGCCAGCAGCTTGGAAGCGGGGGCAGATACGCAGTATTTT.

This rearrangement joins TRBV19 to TRBJ2-1; 10 nucleotides align to TRBD2. The ends lost 2 bases at V and 5 bases at J; junction bases unmatched: 6. Germline CDR1 and CDR2: LNHDA and SQIVND (reference sequence). This CDR3 is built from 16 residues. The CDR3 here is CASSISAGGGHNEQFF. In DNA, the CDR3 is TGTGCCAGTAGTATATCAGCGGGAGGGGGCCACAATGAGCAGTTCTTC.

The J gene is TRBJ2-1, the V gene TRBV2; 9 bases align to TRBD1. This CDR3 has 14 residues. Germline loops: CDR1 SNHLY, CDR2 FYNNEI. With 4 bases clipped from V and 4 bases from J, the junction kept 2 bases outside the gene matches. CDR3 DNA: TGTGCCAGCAGTGCCGGGACAGGGTACAATGAGCAGTTCTTC. Its protein product is CASSAGTGYNEQFF.

The rearrangement uses TRBV9 and TRBJ2-7; 9 bases are a match to TRBD1. The CDR3 totals 17 residues. V was clipped by 4 bases and J by 2 bases; unmatched bases: 13. Germline lookup yields CDR1 SGDLS and CDR2 YYNGEE. The DNA of the CDR3 is TGTGCCAGCAGCCCACCGGGACAGGGACTTGCCCCCTACGAGCAGTACTTC. Protein product: CASSPPGQGLAPYEQYF.

J is TRBJ1-1 and V is TRBV5-6, with 7 bases that match TRBD1. Germline CDR1 reads SGHDT; CDR2 reads YYEEEE. The junction had 7 bases not matched to a gene; V was cut back by 0 bases and J by 11 bases. The CDR3 covers 13 residues. The CDR3 loop is CASSLDKGARAFF. The CDR3 nucleotides read TGTGCCAGCAGCTTGGATAAGGGGGCGAGGGCTTTCTTT.

This chain joins TRBV19 and TRBJ1-5, with 8 bases aligning to TRBD1. Germline CDR1 and CDR2: LNHDA and SQIVND (reference sequence). This CDR3 region has 13 residues. J was trimmed by 5 bases and V by 7 bases; bases with no gene match: 4. The CDR3 region is CASTLDRDQPQHF. CDR3 nucleotide sequence: TGTGCCAGTACCCTGGACAGGGATCAGCCCCAGCATTTT.

This clone occurred a few times. This chain links TRBV2 with TRBJ2-3; D perhaps matches TRBD2 (5 bases). Germline CDR1 SNHLY, CDR2 FYNNEI. The V end was cut by 9 bases, the J end by 0 bases, with 10 bases between. The length of the CDR3 is 13 residues. CDR3 sequence reads: CARGEGSTDTQYF. The CDR3 coding sequence is TGTGCCAGAGGAGAGGGTAGCACAGATACGCAGTATTTT.

The chain uses TRBV21-1 and TRBJ2-7. TRBV21-1 is a recognized pseudogene. The CDR3 is 15 amino acids. The CDR3 nucleotides read TGTGCCAGCAGCAAGGCAGGAGCAAAACACTACGAGCAGTACTTC. This translates into CASSKAGAKHYEQYF.

The chain carries TRBV15 and TRBJ1-5; 7 bases line up with TRBD1. Trimming at V came to 6 bases and at J to 6 bases, leaving 5 bases not matched to a gene. This CDR3 is 13 amino acids long. Per germline, CDR1 LNHNV and CDR2 YYDKDF (reference sequence). The CDR3 region is CATSPDRAQPQHF. DNA for the CDR3: TGTGCCACCAGTCCCGACAGGGCTCAGCCCCAGCATTTT. Combining the CDR3 with reference TRBV15 and TRBJ1-5 gives the whole variable domain DAMVIQNPRYQVTQFGKPVTLSCSQTLNHNVMYWYQQKSSQAPKLLFHYYDKDFNNEADTPDNFQSRRPNTSFCFLDIRSPGLGDTAMYLCATSPDRAQPQHFGDGTRLSIL.

The rearrangement uses TRBV5-5 and TRBJ1-2, with D hard to call. Trimming removed 0 bases at V and 7 bases at J, with 22 bases between. The length of the CDR3 is 17 residues. CDR1 is SGHKS, CDR2 YYEKEE, per germline (reference sequence). CDR3 DNA sequence: TGTGCCAGCAGCTTGGGAGGTGTGGGCCGGGGTTTTGGTGGCTACACCTTC. Translation gives CASSLGGVGRGFGGYTF.